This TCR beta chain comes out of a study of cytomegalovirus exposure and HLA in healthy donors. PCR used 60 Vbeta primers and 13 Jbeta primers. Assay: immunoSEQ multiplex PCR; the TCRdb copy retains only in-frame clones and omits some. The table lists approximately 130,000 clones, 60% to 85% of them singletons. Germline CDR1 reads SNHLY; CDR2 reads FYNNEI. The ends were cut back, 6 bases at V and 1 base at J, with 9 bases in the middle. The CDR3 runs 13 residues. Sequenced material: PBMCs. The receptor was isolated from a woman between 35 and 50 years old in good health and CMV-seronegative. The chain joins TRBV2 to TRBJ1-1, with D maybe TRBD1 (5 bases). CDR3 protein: CASRVTGNTEAFF. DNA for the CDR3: TGTGCCAGCAGAGTTACAGGGAACACTGAAGCTTTCTTT.